This T cell receptor beta chain was documented in a study of technical replicates of blood from several donors. Trimming cost V 3 bases and J 7 bases; bases outside gene matches: 8. The CDR3 covers 16 residues. The germline V gene has CDR1 LNHDA and CDR2 SQIVND (reference sequence). TCRdb keeps only in-frame clones here, not all; method: immunoSEQ multiplex PCR. The repertoire holds tens of thousands of clones, with 93% as singletons. The chain is built from TRBV19 and TRBJ2-7; 14 nucleotides match TRBD2. The source of this sequence is a human donor in good health. The sequenced sample was T cells isolated from PBMCs. CDR3 loop: CASSMGLAGVRGEQYF. The CDR3 DNA follows: TGTGCCAGTAGTATGGGACTAGCGGGAGTGCGGGGGGAGCAGTACTTC.